One and the same sample provided the 7 T cell receptor beta chains below, sequenced in a study of cytomegalovirus exposure and HLA in healthy donors. PCR was performed using 60 Vbeta and 13 Jbeta primers. Method: immunoSEQ multiplex PCR; TCRdb's copy keeps in-frame clones and lacks some. The sample lists some 100,000 clones, 79% occurring once. Material: PBMCs. These receptors were collected from a male donor in good health and CMV-seropositive.

The gene calls are TRBV5-1 and TRBJ2-5; TRBD2 matches at 11 bases. The germline CDR1 and CDR2 sequences are SGHRS and YFSETQ. V was pared by 2 bases and J by 5 bases, with 5 bases of the junction left unmatched. This CDR3 has 15 residues. CDR3 protein: CASSFSGGAQETQYF. For the CDR3, the DNA is TGCGCCAGCAGCTTTAGCGGGGGGGCACAGGAGACCCAGTACTTC.

The count of this clone is one. This rearrangement joins TRBV7-2 to TRBJ1-2; D might be TRBD1 (5 bases). Looked up from germline, CDR1 is SGHTA and CDR2 is FQGNSA. CDR3 size: 14 residues. The V end lost 4 bases, the J end lost 3 bases, and 12 bases lay between the germline ends. This chain's CDR3 is CASSSEGRDYGYTF. In DNA form, the CDR3 reads TGTGCCAGCAGCTCGGAGGGCAGGGACTATGGCTACACCTTC.

The chain carries TRBV11-2 and TRBJ1-6, with D uncertain. The germline gives CDR1 SGHAT, CDR2 FQNNGV. CDR3 length: 14 residues. V was shortened by 6 bases and J by 7 bases, with 13 bases between the two germline ends. In DNA form, the CDR3 reads TGTGCCAGCAGACGTATAGCTGCAAATTCACCCCTCCACTTT. Translation: CASRRIAANSPLHF.

This clone was seen more than once but under ten times. J is TRBJ2-7 and V is TRBV5-1; 7 bases are shared with TRBD1. V gave up 4 bases and J gave up 1 base; unmatched junction bases: 8. Germline V lookup: CDR1 SGHRS, CDR2 YFSETQ. CDR3 length equals 15 residues. CDR3 amino acids: CASSIRDSASYEQYF. The CDR3 region has the DNA TGCGCCAGCAGCATCCGGGACAGTGCATCCTACGAGCAGTACTTC.

V gene TRBV29-1 combines with J gene TRBJ2-5; 9 bases match TRBD2. This CDR3 contains 16 residues. With V trimmed by 0 bases and J by 2 bases, 7 bases remained unmatched. Germline V gene sequence: CDR1 SQVTM, CDR2 ANQGSEA. The CDR3 nucleotides read TGCAGCGTTGAAGATCTGGCTCTAGCGGGGCAAGAGACCCAGTACTTC. Its translation is CSVEDLALAGQETQYF.

Written as DNA, the CDR3 is TGCGCCAGCAGCCAAGCGGCTAGCGCATCAGATACGCAGTATTTT. It encodes CASSQAASASDTQYF. The chain couples TRBV4-3 to TRBJ2-3, with D perhaps matching TRBD2 (6 bases). Germline CDR1 is LGHNA and CDR2 is YSLEER. V dropped 1 base and J dropped 4 bases, with 12 bases sitting between them. The CDR3 extends over 15 amino acids.

The rearrangement uses TRBV27 and TRBJ2-3, with TRBD2 identical over 8 bases. With V trimmed by 5 bases and J by 3 bases, 13 bases remained unmatched. The CDR3 length is 17 residues. The germline gives CDR1 MNHEY, CDR2 SMNVEV (reference sequence). CDR3 amino acids: CASSGVWQRGITDTQYF. CDR3 DNA: TGTGCCAGCAGTGGGGTTTGGCAGCGGGGGATAACAGATACGCAGTATTTT.